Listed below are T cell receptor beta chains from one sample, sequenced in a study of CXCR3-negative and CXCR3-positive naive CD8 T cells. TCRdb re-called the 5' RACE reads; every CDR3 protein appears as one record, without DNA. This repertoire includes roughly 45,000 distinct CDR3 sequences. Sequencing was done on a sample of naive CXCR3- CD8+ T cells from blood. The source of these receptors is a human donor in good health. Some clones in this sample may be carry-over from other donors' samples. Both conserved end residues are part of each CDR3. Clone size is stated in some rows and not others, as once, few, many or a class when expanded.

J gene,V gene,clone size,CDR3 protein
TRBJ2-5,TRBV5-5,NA,CASSTPRGAETQYF
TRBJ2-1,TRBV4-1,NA,CASSQVPLAGEGEQFF
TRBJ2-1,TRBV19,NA,CASSIQRHNEQFF
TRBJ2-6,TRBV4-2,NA,CASSQETASGANVLTF
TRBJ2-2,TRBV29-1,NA,CSVEDQGAVTGELFF
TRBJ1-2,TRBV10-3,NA,CAISPPPMQFAYGYTF
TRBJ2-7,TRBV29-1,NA,CSVSSGDSYEQYF
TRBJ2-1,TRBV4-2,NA,CASSQGFPSSYNEQFF
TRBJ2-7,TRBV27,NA,CASSHPGQGKTYEQYF
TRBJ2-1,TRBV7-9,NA,CASSATSGFYNEQFF
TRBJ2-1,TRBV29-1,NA,CSVLAGEIYNEQFF
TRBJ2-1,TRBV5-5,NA,CASSLHQGPSSYNEQFF
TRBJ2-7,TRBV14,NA,CASSQPLSPSSYEQYF
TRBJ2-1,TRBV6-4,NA,CASSALGGSYNEQFF
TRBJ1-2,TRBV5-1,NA,CASSLAGLRVVDGYTF
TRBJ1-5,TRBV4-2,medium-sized,CASSQPGSNQPQHF
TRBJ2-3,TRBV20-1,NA,CSARDFAGESTDTQYF
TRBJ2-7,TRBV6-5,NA,CASSLIPAYEQYF
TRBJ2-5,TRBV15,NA,CATSRPGSAETQYF
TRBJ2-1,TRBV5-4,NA,CASSFTSGGFNEQFF
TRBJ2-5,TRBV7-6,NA,CASSHRTEETQYF
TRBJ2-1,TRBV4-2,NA,CASSPEFSSYNEQFF
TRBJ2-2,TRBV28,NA,CASRLTGDTGELFF